What follows describes a single T cell receptor (beta chain). Its cognate antigen has yet to be identified. Nothing much larger sits one base from this clone, and base qualities are not available. These data originate in a study of beta chain features in type 1 diabetes (dated by TCRdb to 2016 to 2019). Looking at the study overall: No differences in mean age, gender distribution, total cell number or subset yield were found between patients and healthy donors. A total of just under 110,000,000 sorted cells were examined across all samples, and RNA yield correlated strongly with the number of cells per subset. The study compared the TCRB repertoires of sorted circulating CD4+ T cell subsets in recently diagnosed type 1 diabetes patients with those in matched healthy donors. Regulatory and stem cell-like memory subsets were obtained from only 8 patients and roughly 8 healthy donors, while naive and central memory subsets were obtained from all 30 or so donors. What the work shows at the level of the full study, not this receptor alone: PCR might favor shorter templates, but patient and control samples were amplified and corrected together, so any skew would affect both groups equally. Sequencing cDNA rather than genomic DNA could over-represent highly expressing activated cells, although activation and CD3 levels did not differ between groups. At VDJ recombination sites, type 1 diabetes patients had fewer insertions and more deleted nucleotides, which implies abnormalities in thymic rearrangement. Naive, central memory and regulatory TCRB repertoires appeared to be more alike among patients than among healthy donors. Only small numbers of individuals were included in the HLA sub-analyses, which left unresolved whether HLA type had any influence on TCRB rearrangement. In all four CD4+ subsets, TCRB CDR3 length was moderately but significantly shorter in type 1 diabetes patients.

Measured from the cysteine to the phenylalanine, the CDR3 is 16 residues long. Only the CDR3 portion is preserved as DNA: 48 bases, with reading frame beginning at the first base. The V and J ends are trimmed by 3 bases and 2 bases, leaving 15 bases between them. CDR1 and CDR2, looked up from the germline V gene, are KGHSH and LQKENI. All of the isolated RNA was reverse transcribed with the High Capacity cDNA Reverse Transcription Kit, so expressed TCRB transcripts were sequenced. Naive, central memory and regulatory T cell samples underwent deep immunoSEQ sequencing, averaging around 3.7 million total reads per sample. Sorted cells were lysed in RLT buffer and RNA was extracted with DNase-treated RNeasy Micro or Mini kits, depending on cell number. To prevent cross-contamination, each cell subset was processed individually, whereas patient and healthy donor samples were processed jointly. The immunoSEQ multiplex PCR was used to amplify TCRB sequences from cDNA, yielding 87-bp fragments that span the CDR3 region. Amplicons were sequenced on the Illumina HiSeq platform. Processing in the source paper ran as follows. PCR bias was computationally corrected using synthetic template baselines, reads within Hamming distance 2 were collapsed, and singletons that could not be merged were discarded. Reads were aligned against IMGT to assign V, D and J genes, CDR3 length and insertions or deletions at six rearrangement sites. Within each subset, clonotype counts were normalized to sorted cell number, and only after that were true diversity and Gini coefficients computed with the tcR R package. Repertoire sharing was quantified using the overlap coefficient calculated on TCRB nucleotide sequences. The source is immuneACCESS, and TCRdb retained only in-frame sequences with V and J called. Part of the clones is not carried over; for the studies checked, unresolved V genes explain less than half of this, and the remainder is unexplained. That table furnishes V, J and clone size, whereas the DNA furnished D and trimming. The sample data list about 150,000 clones, and about 50% of these were observed just once. The top ten constitute roughly 0.43% of the sample.

Each donor gave one peripheral blood draw, averaging approximately 120 mL, which was collected into heparinised tubes. Naive, central memory, regulatory and stem cell-like memory CD4+ T cells were sorted on a BD FACSAria II using a panel including CD45RO, CCR7, CD25, CD127, CD95 and CD27. All sorted populations exceeded 95% purity. PBMCs were isolated immediately by Lymphoprep density gradient centrifugation and stained directly without culture. Samples were stained and sorted in pairs, with one healthy donor and one patient per experiment, so that batch effects were minimized. The chain employs TRBV18 and TRBJ2-3, and the D gene may be TRBD1, 6 bases matching. The specimen was Tregs from blood. This specimen's cell subset or site label, per the study, means: regulatory CD4+ T cells. The origin of this receptor is a man aged 18 to 29 in good health. The CDR3 protein is CASSPRYRTATDTQYF. The DNA sequence follows: TGTGCCAGCTCACCGCGTTACCGGACAGCCACAGATACGCAGTATTTT.